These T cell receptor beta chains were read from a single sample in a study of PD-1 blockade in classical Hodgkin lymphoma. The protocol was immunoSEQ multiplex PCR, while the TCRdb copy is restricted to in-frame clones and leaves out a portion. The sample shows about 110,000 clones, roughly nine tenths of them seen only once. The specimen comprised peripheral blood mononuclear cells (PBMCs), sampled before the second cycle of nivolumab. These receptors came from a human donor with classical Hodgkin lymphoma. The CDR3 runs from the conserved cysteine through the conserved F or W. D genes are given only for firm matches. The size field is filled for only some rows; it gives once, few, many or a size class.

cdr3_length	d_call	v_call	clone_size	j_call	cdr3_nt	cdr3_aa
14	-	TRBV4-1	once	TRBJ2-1	TGCGCCAGCAGCCAAGTAAGCACGAACAATGAGCAGTTCTTC	CASSQVSTNNEQFF
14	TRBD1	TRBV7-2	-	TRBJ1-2	TGTGCCAGCAGCTCCGGACAGGGGGGTTATGGCTACACCTTC	CASSSGQGGYGYTF
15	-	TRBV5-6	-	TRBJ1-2	TGTGCCAGCAGCTTGAGGGGGATTGGCAGGGGCGGCTACACCTTC	CASSLRGIGRGGYTF
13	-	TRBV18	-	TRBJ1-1	TGTGCCAGCTCACCGGTGGGAGTCACTGAAGCTTTCTTT	CASSPVGVTEAFF
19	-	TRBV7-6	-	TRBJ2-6	TGTGCCAGCAGCTTAGTAGGCAGGGGAGTTCATAGAGGGGCCAACGTCCTGACTTTC	CASSLVGRGVHRGANVLTF
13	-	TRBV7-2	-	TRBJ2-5	TGTGCCAGCAGCCCACAGTACCAAGAGACCCAGTACTTC	CASSPQYQETQYF
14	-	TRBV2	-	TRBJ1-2	TGTGCCAGCAGTGAAGCGCGGGTTAACTATGGCTACACCTTC	CASSEARVNYGYTF
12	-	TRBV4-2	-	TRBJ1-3	TGTGCCAGCAGCCAATCTGGAAACACCATATATTTT	CASSQSGNTIYF
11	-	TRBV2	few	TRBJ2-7	TGTGCCAGCAGTGAGGATAACGAGCAGTACTTC	CASSEDNEQYF
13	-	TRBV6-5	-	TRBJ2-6	TGTGCCAGCTTAAATTTTGGGGCCAACGTCCTGACTTTC	CASLNFGANVLTF
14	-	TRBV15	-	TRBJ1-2	TGTGCCACCAGCAGAGGGACAGCTAACTATGGCTACACCTTC	CATSRGTANYGYTF
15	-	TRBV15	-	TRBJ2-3	TGTGCCACTTACCAGGGACCGGGAGGCACAGATACGCAGTATTTT	CATYQGPGGTDTQYF
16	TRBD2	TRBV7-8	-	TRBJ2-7	TGTGCCAGCAGCTTAGTGGGCGGGAGGGTTTCCTACGAGCAGTACTTC	CASSLVGGRVSYEQYF
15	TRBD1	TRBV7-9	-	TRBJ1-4	TGTGCCAGCAGCGAAACAGGGGGGACTAATGAAAAACTGTTTTTT	CASSETGGTNEKLFF
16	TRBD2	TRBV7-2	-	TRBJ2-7	TGTGCCAGCAGCGACCAGGGACTAGCGGGAGTAGGCGAGCAGTACTTC	CASSDQGLAGVGEQYF
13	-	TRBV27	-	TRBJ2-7	TGTGCCAGCAGCCTATTGGGGGACTACGAGCAGTACTTC	CASSLLGDYEQYF
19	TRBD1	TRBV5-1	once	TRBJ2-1	TGCGCCAGCAGCTGGACGGGACAGGGCGACTGGGGGTTATACAATGAGCAGTTCTTC	CASSWTGQGDWGLYNEQFF
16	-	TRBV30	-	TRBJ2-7	TGTGCCTGGAGTGTACCGTGGCGGGACTTCTCCTACGAGCAGTACTTC	CAWSVPWRDFSYEQYF
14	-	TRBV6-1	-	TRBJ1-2	TGTGCCAGCAGTGAACCGGGGGGAAACTATGGCTACACCTTC	CASSEPGGNYGYTF
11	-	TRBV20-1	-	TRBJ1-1	TGCAGGGGAGATGATGGGGATGAAGCTTTCTTT	CRGDDGDEAFF
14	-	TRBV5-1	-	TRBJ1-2	TGCGCCAGCAGAATCCAGGGTACTAACTATGGCTACACCTTC	CASRIQGTNYGYTF
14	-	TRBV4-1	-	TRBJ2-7	TGCGCCAGCAGCTCCGGGGCCCCCTCCTACGAGCAGTACTTC	CASSSGAPSYEQYF
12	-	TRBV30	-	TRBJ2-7	TGTGCCTGGAGTCAAGACCCCTACGAGCAGTACTTC	CAWSQDPYEQYF
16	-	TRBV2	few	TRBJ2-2	TGTGCCAGCAGTGTGCAGGGGACCAAAAACACCGGGGAGCTGTTTTTT	CASSVQGTKNTGELFF
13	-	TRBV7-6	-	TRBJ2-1	TGTGCCAGCAGCTTCGCTGGCGGGTCAGAGCAGTTCTTC	CASSFAGGSEQFF
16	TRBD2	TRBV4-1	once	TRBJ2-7	TGCGCCAGCAGCCAAGAGCGAACTAGCGGGGATGACGAGCAGTACTTC	CASSQERTSGDDEQYF
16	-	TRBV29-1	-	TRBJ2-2	TGCAGCGTTGAGGGTCAATCGGGACTCAACACCGGGGAGCTGTTTTTT	CSVEGQSGLNTGELFF
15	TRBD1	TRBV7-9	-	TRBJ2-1	TGTGCCAGCAGCCGTGTGGGACAGGGCCTCAATGAGCAGTTCTTC	CASSRVGQGLNEQFF
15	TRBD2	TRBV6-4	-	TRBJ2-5	TGTGCCAGCAGTGGGGCGGGACTAGATGCTGAGACCCAGTACTTC	CASSGAGLDAETQYF
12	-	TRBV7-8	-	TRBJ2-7	TGTGCCAGCAGCCCGCGGAGGGCCGAGCAGTACTTC	CASSPRRAEQYF
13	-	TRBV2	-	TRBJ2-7	TGTGCCAGCAGTGTCGGAGATCGCTACGAGCAGTACTTC	CASSVGDRYEQYF
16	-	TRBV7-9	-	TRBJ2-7	TGTGCCAGCAGCCCCTCCGGGACCAAAAGCTCCTACGAGCAGTACTTC	CASSPSGTKSSYEQYF
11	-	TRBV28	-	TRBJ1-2	TGTGCCAGCAGCCCGGGCGTTGGCTACACCTTC	CASSPGVGYTF
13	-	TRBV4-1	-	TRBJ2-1	TGCGCCAGCAGCCAAACGACAGGCAATGAGCAGTTCTTC	CASSQTTGNEQFF
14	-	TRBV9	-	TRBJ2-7	TGTGCCAGCAGCGCCCCGGGCCGGGGGTACGAGCAGTACTTC	CASSAPGRGYEQYF
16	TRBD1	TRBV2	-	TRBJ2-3	TGTGCCAGCAGTCAGGACAGGGGCTCTAGCACAGATACGCAGTATTTT	CASSQDRGSSTDTQYF
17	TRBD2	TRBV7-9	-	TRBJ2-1	TGTGCCAGCAGCTCACAACTTAGCGGGGGGATCGAGAATGAGCAGTTCTTC	CASSSQLSGGIENEQFF
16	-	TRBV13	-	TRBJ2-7	TGTGCCAGCAGCTCCCGGACTGATTCTAGCTCCTACGAGCAGTACTTC	CASSSRTDSSSYEQYF
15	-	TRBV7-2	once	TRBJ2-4	TGTGCCAGCAGCTTTACCTTCTCTAACAAAAACATTCAGTACTTC	CASSFTFSNKNIQYF
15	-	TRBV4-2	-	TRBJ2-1	TGTGCCAGCAGCCAAGAACGGGCCTCCTACAATGAGCAGTTCTTC	CASSQERASYNEQFF
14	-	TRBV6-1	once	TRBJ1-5	TGTGCCAGCAGTGTTGGCCCGGACGGCCAGCCCCAGCATTTT	CASSVGPDGQPQHF
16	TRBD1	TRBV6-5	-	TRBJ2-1	TGTGCCAGCAGTTACTCGACAGCGGCAGGGGGCAATGAGCAGTTCTTC	CASSYSTAAGGNEQFF
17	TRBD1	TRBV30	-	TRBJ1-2	TGTGCCTGGAGGATCCCCGGGACAGGGGGCGGGAGGGGAGGCTACACCTTC	CAWRIPGTGGGRGGYTF
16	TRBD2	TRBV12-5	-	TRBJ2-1	TGTGCTAGTGGGCGGGGGGGGCTTAGCGGGCACAATGAGCAGTTCTTC	CASGRGGLSGHNEQFF
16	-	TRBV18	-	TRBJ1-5	TGTGCCAGCTCACCACCGCCCGGCGGAGGGTTTACGCCCCAGCATTTT	CASSPPPGGGFTPQHF
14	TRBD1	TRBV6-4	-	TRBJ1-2	TGTGCCAGCAGTGACCACGGACAGGTCTATGGCTACACCTTC	CASSDHGQVYGYTF
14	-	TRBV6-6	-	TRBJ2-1	TGTGCCACCAACAGGGATTTAATTAGCGATGAGCAGTTCTTC	CATNRDLISDEQFF
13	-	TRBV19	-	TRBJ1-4	TGTGCCAGTAAACAGGGTACTAATGAAAAACTGTTTTTT	CASKQGTNEKLFF
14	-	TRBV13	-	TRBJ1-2	TGTGCCAGCAGCCCCTCCGGGGGGAATTCCCTTCACACCTTC	CASSPSGGNSLHTF
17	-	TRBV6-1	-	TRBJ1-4	TGTGCCAGCAGTGACCGGGAGGGGTTCGCAACTAATGAAAAACTGTTTTTT	CASSDREGFATNEKLFF
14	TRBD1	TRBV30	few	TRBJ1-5	TGTGCCTGGGCGACAGGGGAAGGCTGTCAGCCCCAGCATTTT	CAWATGEGCQPQHF
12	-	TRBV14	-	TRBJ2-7	TGTGCCAGCAGCCAAGTGGTGTACGAGCAGTACTTC	CASSQVVYEQYF